Below, one TCR beta chain is given with its context. A single record per CDR3 protein comes from TCRdb applying MiXCR to the RT-PCR reads. The sample carries around 700,000 distinct CDR3 sequences, approximately 15% recorded once. Germline V gene sequence: CDR1 SGHTA, CDR2 FQGNSA. CDR3 length: 13 amino acids. Trimming took 6 bases from V and 5 from J; bases not matched to a gene: 5. This clonotype was sampled from a female donor in good health, serving as a healthy control. What was sequenced was memory CD4+ T cells from blood. The chain carries TRBV7-2 and TRBJ2-5; TRBD2 aligns across 8 bases. CDR3: CASRSAGVETQYF. The CDR3 nucleotides read TGTGCCAGCAGGTCAGCGGGGGTTGAGACCCAGTACTTC. The full variable domain, in which reference TRBV7-2 and TRBJ2-5 provide the parts outside the CDR3, is GAGVSQSPSNKVTEKGKDVELRCDPISGHTALYWYRQSLGQGLEFLIYFQGNSAPDKSGLPSDRFSAERTGGSVSTLTIQRTQQEDSAVYLCASRSAGVETQYFGPGTRLLVL.